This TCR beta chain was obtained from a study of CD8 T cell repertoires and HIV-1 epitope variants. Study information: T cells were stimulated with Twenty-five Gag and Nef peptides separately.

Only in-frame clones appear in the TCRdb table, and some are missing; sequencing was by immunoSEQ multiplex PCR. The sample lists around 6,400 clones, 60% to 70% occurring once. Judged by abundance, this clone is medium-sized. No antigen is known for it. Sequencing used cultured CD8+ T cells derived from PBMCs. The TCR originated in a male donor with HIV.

The DNA for the CDR3 is TGTGCCAGCAGTTTAAAACAGGGTGAGGGCTCCTACAATGAGCAGTTCTTC. Its translation: CASSLKQGEGSYNEQFF. The chain joins TRBV27 to TRBJ2-1; the D gene is possibly TRBD1 (6 bases). The CDR3 totals 17 residues. The germline CDR1 and CDR2 sequences are MNHEY and SMNVEV (reference sequence). The V end lost 2 bases, the J end lost 0 bases, and 14 bases lay between the germline ends.